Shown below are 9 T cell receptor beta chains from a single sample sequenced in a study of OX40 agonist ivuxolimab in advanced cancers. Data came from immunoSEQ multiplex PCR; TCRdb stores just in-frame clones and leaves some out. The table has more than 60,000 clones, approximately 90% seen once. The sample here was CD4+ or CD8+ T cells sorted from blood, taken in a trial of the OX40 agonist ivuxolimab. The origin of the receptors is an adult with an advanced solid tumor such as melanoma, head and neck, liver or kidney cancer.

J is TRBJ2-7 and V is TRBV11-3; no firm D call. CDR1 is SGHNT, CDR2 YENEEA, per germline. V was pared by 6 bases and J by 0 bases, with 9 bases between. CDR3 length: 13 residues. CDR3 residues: CASSLSSSYEQYF. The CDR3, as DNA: TGTGCCAGCAGTCTGAGTAGCTCCTACGAGCAGTACTTC.

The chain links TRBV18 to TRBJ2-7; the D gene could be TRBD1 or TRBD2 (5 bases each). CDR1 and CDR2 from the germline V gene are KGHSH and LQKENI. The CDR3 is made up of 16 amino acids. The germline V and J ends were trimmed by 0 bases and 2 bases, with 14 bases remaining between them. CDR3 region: CASSPPGTDLTYEQYF. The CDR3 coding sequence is TGTGCCAGCTCACCACCAGGGACGGATCTCACCTACGAGCAGTACTTC.

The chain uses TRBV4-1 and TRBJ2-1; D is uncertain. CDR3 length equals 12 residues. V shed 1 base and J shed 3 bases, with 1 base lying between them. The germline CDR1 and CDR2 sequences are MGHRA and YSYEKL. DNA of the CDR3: TGCGCCAGCAGCCAAGTCTACAATGAGCAGTTCTTC. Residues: CASSQVYNEQFF.

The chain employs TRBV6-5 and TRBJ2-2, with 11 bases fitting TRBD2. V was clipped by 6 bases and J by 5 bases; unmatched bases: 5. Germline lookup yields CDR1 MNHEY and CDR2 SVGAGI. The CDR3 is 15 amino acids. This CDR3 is CASSKGLAATGELFF. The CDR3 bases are TGTGCCAGCAGCAAGGGACTAGCGGCGACCGGGGAGCTGTTTTTT.

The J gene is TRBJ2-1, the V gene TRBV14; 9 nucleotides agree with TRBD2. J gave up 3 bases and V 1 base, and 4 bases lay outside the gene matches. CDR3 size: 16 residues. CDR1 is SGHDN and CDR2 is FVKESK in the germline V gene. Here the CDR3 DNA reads TGTGCCAGCAGCCAAGGGTTAGCGGGAGACTACAATGAGCAGTTCTTC. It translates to CASSQGLAGDYNEQFF.

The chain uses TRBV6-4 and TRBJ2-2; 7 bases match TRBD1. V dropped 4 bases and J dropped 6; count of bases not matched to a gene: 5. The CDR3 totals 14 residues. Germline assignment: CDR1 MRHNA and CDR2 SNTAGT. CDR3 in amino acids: CASSGMTGSGELFF. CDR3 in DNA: TGTGCCAGCAGTGGCATGACAGGGTCCGGGGAGCTGTTTTTT.

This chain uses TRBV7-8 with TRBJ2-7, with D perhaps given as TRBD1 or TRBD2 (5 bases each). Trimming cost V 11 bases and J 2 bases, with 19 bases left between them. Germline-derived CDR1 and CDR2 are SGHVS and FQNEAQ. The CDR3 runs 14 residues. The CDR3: CAVPGEGRPYEQYF. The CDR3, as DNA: TGTGCCGTTCCGGGTGAGGGGCGTCCCTACGAGCAGTACTTC.

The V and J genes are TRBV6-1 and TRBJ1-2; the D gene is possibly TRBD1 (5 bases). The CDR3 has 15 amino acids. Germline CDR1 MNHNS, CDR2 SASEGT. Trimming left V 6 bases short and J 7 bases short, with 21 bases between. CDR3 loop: CASREPGGVYGGYTF. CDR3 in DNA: TGTGCCAGCAGGGAACCGGGAGGGGTATATGGTGGCTACACCTTC.

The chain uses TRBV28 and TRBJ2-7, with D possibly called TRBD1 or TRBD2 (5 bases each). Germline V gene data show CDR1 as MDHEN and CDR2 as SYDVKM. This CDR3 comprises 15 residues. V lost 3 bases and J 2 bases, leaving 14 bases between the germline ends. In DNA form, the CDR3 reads TGTGCCAGCAGTTTTCGGGGCCCCAAAACCTACGAGCAGTACTTC. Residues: CASSFRGPKTYEQYF.